The present T cell receptor (beta chain) was sequenced within a study of a mutant IDH1 vaccine in newly diagnosed glioma. Study background: Weeks 1, 3, 5, 7, 11, 15, 19 and 23 were when patients received their eight vaccinations. The start of vaccination came 4-6 weeks after radiotherapy alone, or with temozolomide cycles. The therapy given earlier, which was standard therapy, consisted of radiotherapy, temozolomide, or both, and most of the patients received both.

V lost 7 bases, J lost 1 base, and 13 bases lay in between. This CDR3 has 14 residues. Per the germline V gene, CDR1 is MNHEY and CDR2 is SVGAGI. The study's findings and limits: Altogether, 80% to 95% of patients exhibited vaccine-induced immune responses.

Clones were sequenced by immunoSEQ multiplex PCR, and TCRdb holds only the in-frame ones, with some missing. The repertoire consists of 39,000 or so clones, with 70% to 80% occurring once and the leading ten covering more than 5.5%. This clone has more than one count but fewer than ten. The antigen is unknown. Time point: week 5, during vaccination. A 20-mer mutant IDH1 peptide at 300 ug was injected subcutaneously with topical imiquimod. The rearrangement joins TRBV6-5 to TRBJ1-1; weak D call: TRBD1 (5 bases). The specimen was PBMCs, collected from a glioma patient whose treatment included an IDH1 peptide vaccine. The clonotype originates from a man aged 40-50 years with glioma. CDR3 nucleotides: TGTGCCAGCAACCCGGGACGGCCGAACACTGAAGCTTTCTTT. It specifies CASNPGRPNTEAFF.